The rows below give T cell receptor beta chains drawn from one sample of a study of high-grade serous ovarian cancer treatment subgroups. Repertoires were generated with immunoSEQ multiplex PCR, while TCRdb's copy carries only in-frame clones and drops some. The sample yields roughly 10,000 clones, 68% seen once. Sequenced: tumor tissue. Source of these receptors: a human donor with high-grade serous ovarian cancer. Both conserved end residues are part of each CDR3. A D gene is named only where the DNA matches it firmly. Expanded clones are given a class, and other clones once, few, many or no size at all.

size | D | J | V | DNA | CDR3
- | - | TRBJ2-5 | TRBV6-5 | TGTGCCAGCTGGTCTAGCGTGGGGTTCAAGAAGACCCAGTACTTC | CASWSSVGFKKTQYF
- | TRBD2 | TRBJ2-1 | TRBV7-3 | TGTGCCAGCAGTCCGACTAGCGGGAGCCTGGATGAGCAGTTCTTC | CASSPTSGSLDEQFF
- | TRBD2 | TRBJ2-1 | TRBV4-2 | TGTGCCAGCAGCTATCCCATAGCGGGGAGCTCCTACAATGAGCAGTTCTTC | CASSYPIAGSSYNEQFF
- | TRBD1 | TRBJ1-6 | TRBV4-3 | TGCGCCAGCAGCCCCGGACAGGGGTCTTCACCCCTCCACTTT | CASSPGQGSSPLHF
- | TRBD2 | TRBJ2-7 | TRBV5-1 | TGCGCCAGCAGCTTGGCCCCCCCCAGCGGGAGCTTTAACGAGCAGTACTTC | CASSLAPPSGSFNEQYF
- | - | TRBJ2-1 | TRBV28 | TGTGCCAGCAGTCGACTCCGGGACTCTCACAATGAGCAGTTCTTC | CASSRLRDSHNEQFF
- | TRBD2 | TRBJ2-7 | TRBV4-2 | TGTGCCAGCAGCCAAGATGTGGCTGGACTAGCGGCCTACGAGCAGTACTTC | CASSQDVAGLAAYEQYF
few | TRBD1 | TRBJ2-7 | TRBV7-2 | TGTGCCAGCAGCCTAACCGGGACAGACTACGAGCAGTACTTC | CASSLTGTDYEQYF
- | TRBD2 | TRBJ2-7 | TRBV5-4 | TGTGCCAGCAGCCTCGGACTAGGGAAGCAGTACTTC | CASSLGLGKQYF
- | - | TRBJ1-2 | TRBV27 | TGTGCCAGCAGTTTTTGGCGGGACTATGGCTACACCTTC | CASSFWRDYGYTF
- | - | TRBJ1-4 | TRBV7-6 | TGTGCCAGCAAAAACAATGAAAAACTGTTTTTT | CASKNNEKLFF
few | - | TRBJ2-7 | TRBV19 | TGTGCCAGTAGTGTGTCGGGGGGCCGCGAGCAGTACTTC | CASSVSGGREQYF
- | - | TRBJ2-3 | TRBV28 | TGTGCCAGCCTGTCCGAGGGGTTTAGTCCAGATACGCAGTATTTT | CASLSEGFSPDTQYF
- | - | TRBJ1-4 | TRBV30 | TGTGCCTGGAAGGGTGGGGCTAATGAAAAACTGTTTTTT | CAWKGGANEKLFF
- | - | TRBJ1-4 | TRBV6-1 | TGTGCCAGCAGTGAAGGACCCTCCGCGACATTT | CASSEGPSATF
- | - | TRBJ1-1 | TRBV7-3 | TGTGCCAGCAGCTCTGGCTCGAACACTGAAGCTTTCTTT | CASSSGSNTEAFF
- | TRBD1 | TRBJ2-7 | TRBV7-3 | TGTGCCAGCAGCGTCTCCGGGACAGGTGCCTACGAGCAGTACTTC | CASSVSGTGAYEQYF
- | TRBD2 | TRBJ2-7 | TRBV9 | TGTGCCAGCAACCCTAGCGGGGTAGCCTACGAGCAGTACTTC | CASNPSGVAYEQYF
- | TRBD1 | TRBJ2-3 | TRBV11-1 | TGTGCCAGCAGCCGTAGGACAGGGGACACAGATACGCAGTATTTT | CASSRRTGDTDTQYF
once | - | TRBJ1-2 | TRBV25-1 | TGTGCCACCAGGCAGGGGATGGGGGGCTACACCTTC | CATRQGMGGYTF
- | TRBD2 | TRBJ2-7 | TRBV15 | TGTGCCACCCGAGCGGGATGGGAGAGCGAGCAGTACTTC | CATRAGWESEQYF
medium-sized | TRBD1 | TRBJ1-2 | TRBV5-4 | TGTGCCAGCAGCCCCCGGGACAGGGCGGAGGGCTACACCTTC | CASSPRDRAEGYTF
- | - | TRBJ1-2 | TRBV25-1 | TGTGCCAGCAGTGAAACAGCTAACTATGGCTACACCTTC | CASSETANYGYTF
- | TRBD2 | TRBJ2-2 | TRBV7-2 | TGTGCCAGCAGCTTAGTAGCGGGAGGGCCTGGGAACACCGGGGAGCTGTTTTTT | CASSLVAGGPGNTGELFF
- | TRBD2 | TRBJ2-1 | TRBV28 | TGTGCCAGCAGTTTAATAGCGGGAGGGTCTTACAATGAGCAGTTCTTC | CASSLIAGGSYNEQFF
- | - | TRBJ1-1 | TRBV7-2 | TGTGCCAGCAGCTTAGGGGGTAGGAACACTGAAGCTTTCTTT | CASSLGGRNTEAFF
- | - | TRBJ1-2 | TRBV10-3 | TGTGCCATCAGCATGGACCCAACCCGGTACGATGGCTACACCTTC | CAISMDPTRYDGYTF
once | - | TRBJ2-7 | TRBV28 | TGTGCCAGCAACACCCTATACGAGCAGTACTTC | CASNTLYEQYF
- | - | TRBJ2-2 | TRBV19 | TGTGCCAGAGCGCCGGGGACCGGGGAGCTGTTTTTT | CARAPGTGELFF
- | TRBD1 | TRBJ1-5 | TRBV7-9 | TGTGCCAGCAGCTTCGGGCAGGGGGGGCGCAATCAGCCCCAGCATTTT | CASSFGQGGRNQPQHF
- | - | TRBJ2-7 | TRBV7-2 | TGTGCCACCTCGACCCGGGACTTCACCTACGAGCAGTACTTC | CATSTRDFTYEQYF
- | TRBD2 | TRBJ2-1 | TRBV7-9 | TGTGCCAGCAGCCCCCGGCTAGCGGCCAAAGGGAATGAGCAGTTCTTC | CASSPRLAAKGNEQFF
- | TRBD1 | TRBJ2-1 | TRBV10-3 | TGTGCCATCAGGGACCCCCGGGACAGGGGACGCAATGAGCAGTTCTTC | CAIRDPRDRGRNEQFF
- | - | TRBJ1-1 | TRBV11-3 | TGTGCCAGCAGCCGTGGTTTTGGCAGAGAGCACACTGAAGCTTTCTTT | CASSRGFGREHTEAFF
- | TRBD1 | TRBJ2-2 | TRBV12-5 | TGTGCTAGTGGTTTGGTCGCCGGGACAGGGGTGACCGGGGAGCTGTTTTTT | CASGLVAGTGVTGELFF
- | - | TRBJ1-2 | TRBV29-1 | TGCAGCGTACTGGGACAAGATGGCTACACCTTC | CSVLGQDGYTF
few | - | TRBJ2-5 | TRBV5-4 | TGTGCCAGCAGCTTGAATACGGGCGGAGAGACCCAGTACTTC | CASSLNTGGETQYF
- | - | TRBJ2-7 | TRBV7-2 | TGTGCCAGCAGCCCGTCCGGTGCGGAGCAGTACTTC | CASSPSGAEQYF
- | TRBD1 | TRBJ2-1 | TRBV2 | TGTGCCAGCAGTTGGTCTGACAGGGGTTTGGACAATGAGCAGTTCTTC | CASSWSDRGLDNEQFF
- | - | TRBJ1-1 | TRBV7-8 | TGTGCCAGCAGCTTAGGGGGGCCTGAAGCTTTCTTT | CASSLGGPEAFF
- | - | TRBJ2-7 | TRBV5-3 | TGTGCCAGAAGCCCCGGCTTCTCCTACGAGCAGTACTTC | CARSPGFSYEQYF
- | - | TRBJ2-1 | TRBV28 | TGTGCCAGCAGTTTGACTCCTAGGGCGAACAATGAGCAGTTCTTC | CASSLTPRANNEQFF
- | - | TRBJ2-3 | TRBV7-2 | TGTGCCAGCAGCTCTCCCGGGACGCCCTTCACAGATACGCAGTATTTT | CASSSPGTPFTDTQYF
- | - | TRBJ2-7 | TRBV6-6 | TGTGCCAGCAGTTACTCGAGGCCAGCGGACGGGCAGTACTTC | CASSYSRPADGQYF
- | TRBD1 | TRBJ1-1 | TRBV10-3 | TGTGCCATCAGTGAGGCGGACAGGGCCCAGTCCCCTGAAGCTTTCTTT | CAISEADRAQSPEAFF
- | TRBD1 | TRBJ1-3 | TRBV9 | TGTGCCAGCAGCGTAGGTGGGACAGCCAACTCTGGAAACACCATATATTTT | CASSVGGTANSGNTIYF
- | - | TRBJ2-1 | TRBV5-6 | TGTGCCAGCAGCCCGTTCGAGGGGGGCGAGTACAATGAGCAGTTCTTC | CASSPFEGGEYNEQFF
- | - | TRBJ1-1 | TRBV7-8 | TGTGCCAGCAGCTTAGTTCCGGTTTTGGCCACTGAAGCTTTCTTT | CASSLVPVLATEAFF
- | TRBD1 | TRBJ2-1 | TRBV4-3 | TGCGCCAGCAGCCAAGTTCCTTCCCGGGACAGGTTCAATGAGCAGTTCTTC | CASSQVPSRDRFNEQFF
- | TRBD2 | TRBJ2-1 | TRBV28 | TGTGCCAGCAGCTCATCCACTAGCGGGAGCTTGGGTGATGAGCAGTTCTTC | CASSSSTSGSLGDEQFF
- | - | TRBJ2-2 | TRBV29-1 | TGCAGCGTTGAGGCGGGACGGACCGGGGAGCTGTTTTTT | CSVEAGRTGELFF